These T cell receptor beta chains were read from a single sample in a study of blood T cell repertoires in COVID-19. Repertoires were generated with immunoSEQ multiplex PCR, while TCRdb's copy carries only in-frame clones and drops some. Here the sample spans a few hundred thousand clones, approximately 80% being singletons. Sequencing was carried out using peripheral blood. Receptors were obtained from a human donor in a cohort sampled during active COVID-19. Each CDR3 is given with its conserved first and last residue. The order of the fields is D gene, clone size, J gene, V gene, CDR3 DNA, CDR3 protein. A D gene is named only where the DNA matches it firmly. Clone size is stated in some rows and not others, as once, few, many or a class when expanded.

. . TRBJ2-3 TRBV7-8 TGTGCCAGCAGCTTATCAGGCACTAGCACAGATACGCAGTATTTT CASSLSGTSTDTQYF
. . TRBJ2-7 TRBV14 TGTGCCAGCAGCCGGGAAAGGGGGATTGTGGACGAGCAGTACTTC CASSRERGIVDEQYF
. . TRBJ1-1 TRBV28 TGTGCCAGCAGTGTTACAGGGATCGTAACTGAAGCTTTCTTT CASSVTGIVTEAFF
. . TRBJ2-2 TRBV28 TGTGCCAGCATCAACACAGGGTCCGGGGAGCTGTTTTTT CASINTGSGELFF
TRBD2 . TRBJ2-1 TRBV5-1 TGCGCCAGCAGCTTCGACCTAGCGGGGGGAAATGAGCAGTTCTTC CASSFDLAGGNEQFF
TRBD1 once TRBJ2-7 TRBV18 TGTGCCAGCTCACCAATAAGACTCCGGGACAGGGGTGAGGAGCAGTACTTC CASSPIRLRDRGEEQYF
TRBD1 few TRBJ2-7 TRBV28 TGTGCCAGCAGGACACCGGGACAGGGGTTTTACGAGCAGTACTTC CASRTPGQGFYEQYF
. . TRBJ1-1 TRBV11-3 TGTGCCAGCAGCTTAGGTGGGGGCAGGGAAGCTTTCTTT CASSLGGGREAFF
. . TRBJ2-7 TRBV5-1 TGCGCCAGCCGACGGGGGATCGACGAGCAGTACTTC CASRRGIDEQYF
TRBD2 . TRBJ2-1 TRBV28 TGTGCCAGCAGCCACGGGGCTAGCGGGATCTACTCCTACAATGAGCAGTTCTTC CASSHGASGIYSYNEQFF
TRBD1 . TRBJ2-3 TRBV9 TGTGCCAGCAGCCCCCGGACAGGGGAAGGCACAGATACGCAGTATTTT CASSPRTGEGTDTQYF
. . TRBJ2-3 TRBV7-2 TGTGCCAGCAGCAAGCAGGTCACAGATACGCAGTATTTT CASSKQVTDTQYF
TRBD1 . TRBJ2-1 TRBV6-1 TGTGCCAGCAGTGAGGACAGGTTCTCCTACAATGAGCAGTTCTTC CASSEDRFSYNEQFF
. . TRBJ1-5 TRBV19 TGTGCCAGTAGTCTCCGCGGGTTGCCCCAGCATTTT CASSLRGLPQHF
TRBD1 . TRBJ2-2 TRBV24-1 TGTGCCACCAGTGATCCTTCGACAGGGGGTTTCACCGGGGAGCTGTTTTTT CATSDPSTGGFTGELFF
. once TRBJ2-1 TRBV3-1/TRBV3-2 TGTGCCAGCAGCCAAGATCGAGGCAGTCGGCAGTTCTTC CASSQDRGSRQFF
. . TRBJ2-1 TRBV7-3 TGTGCCAGCAGCTTATCCCCAGGGCTCTCCTACAATGAGCAGTTCTTC CASSLSPGLSYNEQFF
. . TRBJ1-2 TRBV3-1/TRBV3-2 TGTGCCAGCAGCCAAGATGGAGACGGTTCCTATAACTATGGCTACACCTTC CASSQDGDGSYNYGYTF
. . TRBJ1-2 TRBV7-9 TGTGCCAGCAGCCCCCAAGGCCTCGGGAGGGGCTACACCTTC CASSPQGLGRGYTF
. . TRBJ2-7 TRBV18 TGTGCCAGCTCATATGACAGGGACTGGGAGCAGTACTTC CASSYDRDWEQYF
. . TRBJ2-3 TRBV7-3 TGTGCCAGCAGCCCCCGACAGAGCACAGATACGCAGTATTTT CASSPRQSTDTQYF
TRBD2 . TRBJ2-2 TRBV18 TGTGCCAGCTCACCAAAGGTCCTAGCGGGAGCGGACACCGGGGAGCTGTTTTTT CASSPKVLAGADTGELFF